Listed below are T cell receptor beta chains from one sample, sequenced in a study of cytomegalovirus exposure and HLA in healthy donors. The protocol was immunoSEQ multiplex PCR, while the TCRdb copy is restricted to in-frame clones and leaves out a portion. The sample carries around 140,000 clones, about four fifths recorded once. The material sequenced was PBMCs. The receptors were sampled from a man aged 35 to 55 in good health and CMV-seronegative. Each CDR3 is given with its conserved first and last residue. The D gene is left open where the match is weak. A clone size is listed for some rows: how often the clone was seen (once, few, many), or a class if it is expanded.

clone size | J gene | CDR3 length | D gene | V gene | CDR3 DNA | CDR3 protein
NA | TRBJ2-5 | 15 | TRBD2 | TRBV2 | TGTGCCAGTAAGACTAGCGGGGGGGCCTGGGAGACCCAGTACTTC | CASKTSGGAWETQYF
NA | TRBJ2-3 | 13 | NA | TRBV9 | TGTGCCAGCAGCGTTCCGGCGGCAGATACGCAGTATTTT | CASSVPAADTQYF
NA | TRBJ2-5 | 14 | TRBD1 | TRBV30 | TGTGCCTGGAGTGTATTTACAGGGGTAGAGACCCAGTACTTC | CAWSVFTGVETQYF
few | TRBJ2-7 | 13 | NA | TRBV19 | TGTGCCAGTAGTAGGGGCCTATCCTACGAGCAGTACTTC | CASSRGLSYEQYF
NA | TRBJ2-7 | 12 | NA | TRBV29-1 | TGCAGCGTTGAAGTCTATTCCTACGAGCAGTACTTC | CSVEVYSYEQYF
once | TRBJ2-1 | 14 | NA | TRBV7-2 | TGTGCCAGCAGCTTTCCGGGACATTACAATGAGCAGTTCTTC | CASSFPGHYNEQFF
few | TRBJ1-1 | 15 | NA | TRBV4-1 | TGCGCCAGCAGCCAAGAGGCGGGAGGGGACACTGAAGCTTTCTTT | CASSQEAGGDTEAFF
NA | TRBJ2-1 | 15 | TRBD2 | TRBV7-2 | TGTGCCAGCAGCTTAGTTTTTCTAGCGGGTAATGAGCAGTTCTTC | CASSLVFLAGNEQFF
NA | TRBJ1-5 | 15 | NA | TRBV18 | TGTGCCAGCTCACCACCGGCGGGGCGGGGTGGGCCCCAGCATTTT | CASSPPAGRGGPQHF
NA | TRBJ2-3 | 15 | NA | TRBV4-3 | TGCGCCAGCAGCCAAGGTAATCAGGGCACAGATACGCAGTATTTT | CASSQGNQGTDTQYF
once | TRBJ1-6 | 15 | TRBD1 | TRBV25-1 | TGTGCCAGCAAAAGTCGGGACAGGGTTTTTTCACCCCTCCACTTT | CASKSRDRVFSPLHF
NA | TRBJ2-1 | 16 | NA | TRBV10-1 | TGCGCCAGCAGTGAGTTTGGAGGGGGGGGGTACAATGAGCAGTTCTTC | CASSEFGGGGYNEQFF
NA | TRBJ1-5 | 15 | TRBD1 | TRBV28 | TGTGCCAGCAGTTCGACCGACAGGGGGGTCCAGCCCCAGCATTTT | CASSSTDRGVQPQHF
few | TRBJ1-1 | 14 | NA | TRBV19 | TGTGCCAGTAGTATCGACAGGAGGCACACTGAAGCTTTCTTT | CASSIDRRHTEAFF
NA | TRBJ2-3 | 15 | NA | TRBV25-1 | TGTGCCAGCAGCGACCACGGGGGATACACAGATACGCAGTATTTT | CASSDHGGYTDTQYF
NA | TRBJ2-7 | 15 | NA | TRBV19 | TGTGCCAGTAACCAGGCGGGACGGAGCTCCTACGAGCAGTACTTC | CASNQAGRSSYEQYF